These 21 T cell receptor beta chains share one sample of origin, sequenced in a study of blood T cells in healthy people across ages. A J-beta primer mix and a sample-barcoded 5' primer were used in a second PCR of about 7 to 12 cycles. One entry per CDR3 protein, called by TCRdb with MiXCR from the 5' RACE reads. The sample yields roughly 800,000 distinct CDR3 sequences, roughly 25% seen once. In addition, the sample was reused for a study of T cells of mothers and their children.

The specimen sequenced was blood. The source is a boy aged 5-17 years in good health.

In this sample, this clonotype turned up a few times. CDR3 DNA sequence: TGTGCCAGCAGCCCCGGCAGGGAAGGGTTCGGGGAGCTGTTTTTT. Its translation: CASSPGREGFGELFF. The rearrangement uses TRBV5-5 and TRBJ2-2; tentative D call: TRBD1 (5 bases). This CDR3 region has 15 residues. The V gene's germline CDR1 is SGHKS and CDR2 YYEKEE (reference sequence). The germline V and J ends were trimmed by 4 bases and 7 bases, with 17 bases remaining between them.

The chain carries TRBV20-1 and TRBJ2-3; D could derive from TRBD1 or TRBD2 (5 bases each). The CDR3 runs to 13 residues. Germline V gives CDR1 DFQATT, CDR2 SNEGSKA (reference sequence). V was cut by 3 bases and J by 2 bases, with 9 bases left in between. The CDR3 protein is CSASPGPTDTQYF. DNA of the CDR3: TGCAGTGCTAGTCCGGGGCCCACAGATACGCAGTATTTT.

This rearrangement joins TRBV4-2 to TRBJ2-5; D is unclear. Per the germline V gene, CDR1 is LGHNA and CDR2 is YNFKEQ. Trimming took off 1 base at V and 3 bases at J, with 9 bases between the two ends. This CDR3 spans 14 amino acids. CDR3 sequence (DNA): TGTGCCAGCAGCCAAGTCCCAGGAAAAGAGACCCAGTACTTC. It translates to CASSQVPGKETQYF.

The rearrangement links TRBV5-1 to TRBJ2-1; weak D call: TRBD2 (5 bases). This CDR3 is 15 amino acids long. Germline V lookup: CDR1 SGHRS, CDR2 YFSETQ. V was pared by 2 bases and J by 3 bases, with 12 bases between. The CDR3 sequence is CASSFRNRGYNEQFF. CDR3 sequence (DNA): TGCGCCAGCAGCTTCCGCAACCGGGGCTACAATGAGCAGTTCTTC. The complete variable domain, with remaining parts taken from reference TRBV5-1 and TRBJ2-1, reads KAGVTQTPRYLIKTRGQQVTLSCSPISGHRSVSWYQQTPGQGLQFLFEYFSETQRNKGNFPGRFSGRQFSNSRSEMNVSTLELGDSALYLCASSFRNRGYNEQFFGPGTRLTVL.

In its sample, this clonotype was seen a few times. V and J are TRBV15 and TRBJ2-7; 8 bases map to TRBD2. The CDR3 consists of 15 residues. Unmatched junction bases numbered 4, after V lost 0 bases and J lost 3 bases. Germline V gene sequence: CDR1 LNHNV, CDR2 YYDKDF (reference sequence). Here the CDR3 reads CATSRELAANYEQYF. The CDR3 DNA reads as TGTGCCACCAGCAGAGAACTAGCGGCAAACTACGAGCAGTACTTC. The full variable domain, in which reference TRBV15 and TRBJ2-7 provide the parts outside the CDR3, is DAMVIQNPRYQVTQFGKPVTLSCSQTLNHNVMYWYQQKSSQAPKLLFHYYDKDFNNEADTPDNFQSRRPNTSFCFLDIRSPGLGDTAMYLCATSRELAANYEQYFGPGTRLTVT.

This clonotype was seen a handful of times. The rearrangement links TRBV9 to TRBJ2-1; 8 nucleotides align to TRBD2. Unmatched junction bases numbered 5, after V lost 4 bases and J lost 2 bases. Germline CDR1 and CDR2: SGDLS and YYNGEE. The CDR3 length is 15 residues. As DNA, the CDR3 is TGTGCCAGCAGCCTTAGCGGGGCAACCTACAATGAGCAGTTCTTC. It yields the protein CASSLSGATYNEQFF.

The table lists this clonotype with a few counts. J is TRBJ2-5 and V is TRBV9; 14 bases are shared with TRBD2. The CDR3 contains 18 residues. CDR1 is SGDLS, CDR2 YYNGEE, per germline. J gave up 4 bases and V 4 bases, and 12 bases lay outside the gene matches. The CDR3 sequence is CASSPRTSGGTRGETQYF. In nucleotides, the CDR3 is TGTGCCAGCAGCCCAAGGACTAGCGGGGGGACCAGGGGAGAGACCCAGTACTTC.

As to this clonotype: This could be a read error, since a much larger clone is one nucleotide away. Here the CDR3 omits its conserved ending phenylalanine or tryptophan, so a read error is the likely source. This sequence joins TRBV7-8 and TRBJ2-5, with D perhaps matching TRBD2 (6 bases). V shed 2 bases and J shed 5 bases, with 15 bases lying between them. The germline V gene has CDR1 SGHVS and CDR2 FQNEAQ. There are 15 residues in the CDR3. DNA for the CDR3: TGTGCCAGCAGCTTACTGGAGGGCCGCGGGGAGACCCAGTACCTC. It translates to CASSLLEGRGETQYL.

This rearrangement joins TRBV6-5 to TRBJ1-1, with TRBD1 matching 11 bases. With 6 bases clipped from V and 6 bases from J, the junction kept 9 bases outside the gene matches. Germline V gene sequence: CDR1 MNHEY, CDR2 SVGAGI. The CDR3 runs to 15 residues. The CDR3 nucleotides are TGTGCCAGCAGGTTACAGGACAGGGGGCTTGCTGAAGCTTTCTTT. Its protein product is CASRLQDRGLAEAFF.

The chain's CDR3 is CASSEAGGRNTEAFF. DNA for the CDR3: TGTGCCAGCAGTGAAGCGGGAGGGAGGAACACTGAAGCTTTCTTT. The V gene is TRBV6-1, the J gene TRBJ1-1; no clear D. Trimming stripped 0 bases from V and 1 base from J, with 9 bases between. The CDR3 is 15 amino acids. Germline V gene data show CDR1 as MNHNS and CDR2 as SASEGT.

V usage is TRBV10-3 and J usage is TRBJ2-1, with 11 bases identical to TRBD2. J lost 7 bases, V lost 5 bases, and 1 base had no gene match. CDR1 ENHRY and CDR2 SYGVKD come from the germline V gene. The length of the CDR3 is 13 residues. The CDR3 is CAISRTSGNEQFF. The CDR3 nucleotides are TGTGCCATCAGTCGGACTAGCGGGAATGAGCAGTTCTTC.

A few counts support this clonotype. Mismatch with germline at one junction end may stem from a read error. This chain connects TRBV15 to TRBJ2-5; 11 bases fit TRBD2. The germline V gene has CDR1 LNHNV and CDR2 YYDKDF (reference sequence). The CDR3 consists of 16 residues. The CDR3 bases are TGTGCCACCAGCCTTCAGACTAGCGGGATACAAGAGGCCCAGTACTTC. Encoded protein: CATSLQTSGIQEAQYF. Full variable domain (missing parts from reference TRBV15 and TRBJ2-5): DAMVIQNPRYQVTQFGKPVTLSCSQTLNHNVMYWYQQKSSQAPKLLFHYYDKDFNNEADTPDNFQSRRPNTSFCFLDIRSPGLGDTAMYLCATSLQTSGIQEAQYFGPGTRLLVL.

V and J are TRBV30 and TRBJ2-3; 11 bases fit TRBD2. The CDR3 totals 15 residues. Germline V CDR1 and CDR2: GTSNPN, SVGIG (reference sequence). V trimming: 2 bases; J trimming: 3 bases; junction bases outside the gene matches: 4. CDR3 in amino acids: CAWSRTSGLTDTQYF. For the CDR3, the DNA is TGTGCCTGGAGTAGGACTAGCGGGCTAACAGATACGCAGTATTTT. The entire variable domain, with the rest obtained from reference TRBV30 and TRBJ2-3, is as follows: SQTIHQWPATLVQPVGSPLSLECTVEGTSNPNLYWYRQAAGRGLQLLFYSVGIGQISSEVPQNLSASRPQDRQFILSSKKLLLSDSGFYLCAWSRTSGLTDTQYFGPGTRLTVL.

The table lists this clonotype with a few counts. The V call is TRBV12-3 or TRBV12-4, the J call TRBJ1-2; D unresolved. The CDR3 loop spans 11 amino acids. V gave up 7 bases and J gave up 8 bases, with 11 bases separating them. The CDR3 region is CASTPLTGYTF. The CDR3 coding sequence is TGTGCCAGCACCCCACTGACGGGCTACACCTTC.

This clonotype has a count of ten or more. V and J are TRBV4-3 and TRBJ2-5, with D perhaps given as TRBD1 or TRBD2 (5 bases each). The DNA end favors TRBJ2-1, so the J call may be wrong. In germline, CDR1 is LGHNA, CDR2 YSLEER. The CDR3 sequence is 14 residues long. The CDR3 sequence is CASSQAPGRNEQFF. As DNA, the CDR3 is TGCGCCAGCAGCCAAGCCCCGGGGCGCAATGAGCAGTTCTTC.

The chain joins TRBV10-3 to TRBJ2-5; 8 bases agree with TRBD1. Judging by the DNA end, TRBJ2-7 fits better; the J call may be wrong. The CDR3 runs 16 residues. CDR1 is ENHRY and CDR2 is SYGVKD in the germline V gene. CDR3 residues: CAISARGTGDTYEQYF. The CDR3 DNA is TGTGCCATCAGTGCCAGGGGGACAGGTGATACCTACGAGCAGTACTTC.

This clonotype has more than one count but fewer than ten. The gene calls are TRBV18 and TRBJ2-1; no definite D call. V gave up 0 bases and J gave up 1 base, with 10 bases separating them. CDR1 KGHSH and CDR2 LQKENI come from the germline V gene. The CDR3 runs to 16 residues. Here the CDR3 reads CASSPPAKSSYNEQFF. CDR3 DNA: TGTGCCAGCTCACCACCGGCAAAATCTTCCTACAATGAGCAGTTCTTC.

V is TRBV19 and J is TRBJ2-3; possibly TRBD2 for D (5 bases). This CDR3 has 15 amino acids. Trimming pared 1 base from V and 2 bases from J, leaving 10 bases between. The germline gives CDR1 LNHDA, CDR2 SQIVND (reference sequence). The CDR3 DNA is TGTGCCAGTAGTATAGTGCTAGCAGACACAGATACGCAGTATTTT. Amino acid sequence: CASSIVLADTDTQYF.

The chain is built from TRBV5-1 and TRBJ2-2; TRBD1 is a possible D gene (5 bases). CDR3 length equals 15 residues. The ends were cut back, 0 bases at V and 5 bases at J, with 11 bases in the middle. Germline CDR1 reads SGHRS; CDR2 reads YFSETQ. The CDR3 DNA follows: TGCGCCAGCAGCTTGGCAGCAGGGATGACCGGGGAGCTGTTTTTT. This codes for CASSLAAGMTGELFF.

The chain couples TRBV6-9 to TRBJ2-1; TRBD1 might be the D (5 bases). The J call could be wrong; TRBJ2-7 is a better fit for the DNA end. Germline lookup yields CDR1 MNHGY and CDR2 SVAAGI. The CDR3 contains 16 residues. The DNA for the CDR3 is TGTGCCAGCAGCCCAGGACAAGCGCCGAGCTCCTACGAGCAGTACTTC. Its protein product is CASSPGQAPSSYEQYF.

This clonotype was observed a few times. This CDR3 is CASSLRGRVSYEQYF. CDR3 DNA: TGTGCCAGCAGCCTCAGGGGGCGCGTATCCTACGAGCAGTACTTC. This chain uses TRBV28 with TRBJ2-7; TRBD1 matches 8 bases. Unmatched junction bases numbered 8, after V lost 6 bases and J lost 1 base. In germline, CDR1 is MDHEN, CDR2 SYDVKM. The CDR3 is made up of 15 amino acids.